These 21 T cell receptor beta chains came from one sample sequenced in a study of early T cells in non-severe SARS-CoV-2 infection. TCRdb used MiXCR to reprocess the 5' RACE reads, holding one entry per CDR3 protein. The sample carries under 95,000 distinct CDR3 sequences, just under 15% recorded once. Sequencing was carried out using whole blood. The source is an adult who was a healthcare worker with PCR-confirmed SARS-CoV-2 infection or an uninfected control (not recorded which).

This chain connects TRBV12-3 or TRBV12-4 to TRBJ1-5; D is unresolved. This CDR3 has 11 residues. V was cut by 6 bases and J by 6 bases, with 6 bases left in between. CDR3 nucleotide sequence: TGTGCCAGCAGCCCCCGTCAGCCCCAGCATTTT. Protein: CASSPRQPQHF.

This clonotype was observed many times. In nucleotides, the CDR3 is TGTGCCAGCAGCTTATGGGGGAGGGCCCCAGATACGCAGTATTTT. This encodes CASSLWGRAPDTQYF. V is TRBV7-9 and J is TRBJ2-3, with 7 bases identical to TRBD2. Looked up from germline, CDR1 is SEHNR and CDR2 is FQNEAQ (reference sequence). V lost 2 bases and J lost 4; bases outside the gene matches: 6. This CDR3 is 15 amino acids long.

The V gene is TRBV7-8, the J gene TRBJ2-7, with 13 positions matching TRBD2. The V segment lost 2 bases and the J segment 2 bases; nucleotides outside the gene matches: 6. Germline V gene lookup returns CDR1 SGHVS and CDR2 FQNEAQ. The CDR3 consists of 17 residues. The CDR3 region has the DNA TGTGCCAGCAGCTTAACGCGGACTAGCGGGAGTGCCTACGAGCAGTACTTC. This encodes CASSLTRTSGSAYEQYF.

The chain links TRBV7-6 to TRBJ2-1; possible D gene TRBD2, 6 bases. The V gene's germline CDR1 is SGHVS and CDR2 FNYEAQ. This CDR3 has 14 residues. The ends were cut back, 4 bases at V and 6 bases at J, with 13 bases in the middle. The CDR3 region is CASSSGVGVNEQFF. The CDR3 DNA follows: TGTGCCAGCAGCTCGGGGGTGGGAGTCAATGAGCAGTTCTTC.

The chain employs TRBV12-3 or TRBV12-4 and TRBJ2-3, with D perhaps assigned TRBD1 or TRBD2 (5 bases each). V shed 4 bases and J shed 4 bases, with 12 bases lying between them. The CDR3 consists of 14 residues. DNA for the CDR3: TGTGCCAGCAGTTGGGGCACTAGGTCAGATACGCAGTATTTT. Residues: CASSWGTRSDTQYF.

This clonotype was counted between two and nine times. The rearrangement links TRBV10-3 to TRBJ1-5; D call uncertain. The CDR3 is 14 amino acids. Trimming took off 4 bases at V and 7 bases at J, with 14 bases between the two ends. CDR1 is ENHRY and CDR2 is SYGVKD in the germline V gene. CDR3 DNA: TGTGCCATCAGTGGTGGGTCAGTTGGACAGCCCCAGCATTTT. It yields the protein CAISGGSVGQPQHF.

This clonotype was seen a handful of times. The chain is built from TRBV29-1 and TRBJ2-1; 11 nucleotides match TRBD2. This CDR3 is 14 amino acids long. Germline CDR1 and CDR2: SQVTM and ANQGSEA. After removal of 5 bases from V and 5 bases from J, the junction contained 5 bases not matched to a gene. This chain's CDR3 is CSVLAGGPHNEQFF. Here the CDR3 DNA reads TGCAGCGTTCTAGCGGGAGGTCCCCACAATGAGCAGTTCTTC.

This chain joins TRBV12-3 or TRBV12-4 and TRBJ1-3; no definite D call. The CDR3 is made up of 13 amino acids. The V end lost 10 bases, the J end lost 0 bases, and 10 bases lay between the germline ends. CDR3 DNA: TGTGCCAACAGCCCGAACTCTGGAAACACCATATATTTT. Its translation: CANSPNSGNTIYF.

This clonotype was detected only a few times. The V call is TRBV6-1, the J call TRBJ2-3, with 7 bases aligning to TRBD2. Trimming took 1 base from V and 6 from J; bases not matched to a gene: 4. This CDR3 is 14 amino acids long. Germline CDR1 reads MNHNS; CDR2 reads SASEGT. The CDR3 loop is CASSEGLAWDTQYF. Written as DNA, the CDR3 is TGTGCCAGCAGTGAAGGACTAGCCTGGGATACGCAGTATTTT.

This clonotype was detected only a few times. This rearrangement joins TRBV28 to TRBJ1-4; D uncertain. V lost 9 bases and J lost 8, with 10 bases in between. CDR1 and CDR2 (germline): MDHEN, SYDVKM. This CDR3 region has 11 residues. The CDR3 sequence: CASRTREKLFF. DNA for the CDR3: TGTGCCAGTAGAACCCGGGAAAAACTGTTTTTT. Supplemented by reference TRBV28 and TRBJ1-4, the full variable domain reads DVKVTQSSRYLVKRTGEKVFLECVQDMDHENMFWYRQDPGLGLRLIYFSYDVKMKEKGDIPEGYSVSREKKERFSLILESASTNQTSMYLCASRTREKLFFGSGTQLSVL.

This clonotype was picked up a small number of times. The DNA of the CDR3 is TGTGCCAGCAGTCGCCTAACAACTAGCACAGATACGCAGTATTTT. This gives the protein CASSRLTTSTDTQYF. The chain carries TRBV6-2 or TRBV6-3 and TRBJ2-3; no clear D gene. V lost 5 bases to trimming and J lost 0 bases, with 12 bases between them. CDR1 is MNHEY and CDR2 is SVGEGT in the germline V gene. This CDR3 has 15 amino acids.

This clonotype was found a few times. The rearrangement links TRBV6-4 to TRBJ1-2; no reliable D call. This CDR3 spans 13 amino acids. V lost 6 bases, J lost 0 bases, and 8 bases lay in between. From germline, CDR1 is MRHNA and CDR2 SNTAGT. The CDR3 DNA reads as TGTGCCAGCAGCGGTGCAGCTAACTATGGCTACACCTTC. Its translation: CASSGAANYGYTF.

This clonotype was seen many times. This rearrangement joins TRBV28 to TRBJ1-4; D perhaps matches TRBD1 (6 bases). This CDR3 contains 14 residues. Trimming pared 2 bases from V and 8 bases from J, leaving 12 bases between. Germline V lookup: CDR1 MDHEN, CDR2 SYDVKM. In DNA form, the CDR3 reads TGTGCCAGCAGTTTAGCAGGGGTTGAGGAAAAACTGTTTTTT. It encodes CASSLAGVEEKLFF.

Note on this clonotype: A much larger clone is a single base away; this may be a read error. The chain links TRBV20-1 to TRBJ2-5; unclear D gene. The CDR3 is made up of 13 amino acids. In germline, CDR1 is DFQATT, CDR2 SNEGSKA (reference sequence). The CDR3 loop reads CSARLATQESQYF. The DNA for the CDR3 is TGCAGTGCTAGACTGGCGACCCAAGAGAGCCAGTACTTC.

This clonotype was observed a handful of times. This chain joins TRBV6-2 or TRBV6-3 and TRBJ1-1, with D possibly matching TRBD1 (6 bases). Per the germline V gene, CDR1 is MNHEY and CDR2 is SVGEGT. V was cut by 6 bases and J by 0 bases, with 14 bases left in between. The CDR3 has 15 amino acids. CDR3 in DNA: TGTGCCAGCAGCAGGGGACTCAGCATGAACACTGAAGCTTTCTTT. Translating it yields CASSRGLSMNTEAFF.

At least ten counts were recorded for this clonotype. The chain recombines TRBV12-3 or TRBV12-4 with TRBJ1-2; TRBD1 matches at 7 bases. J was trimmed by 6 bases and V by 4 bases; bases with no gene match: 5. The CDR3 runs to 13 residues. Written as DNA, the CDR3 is TGTGCCAGCAGTTCCACAGGGGATGATGGCTACACCTTC. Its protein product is CASSSTGDDGYTF.

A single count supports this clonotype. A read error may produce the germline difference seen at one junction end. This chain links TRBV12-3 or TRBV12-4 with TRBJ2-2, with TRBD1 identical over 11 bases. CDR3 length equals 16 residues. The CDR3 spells CVSSPGTGGRTGELFF. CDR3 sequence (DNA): TGTGTCAGCAGCCCCGGGACAGGGGGACGTACCGGGGAGCTGTTTTTT.

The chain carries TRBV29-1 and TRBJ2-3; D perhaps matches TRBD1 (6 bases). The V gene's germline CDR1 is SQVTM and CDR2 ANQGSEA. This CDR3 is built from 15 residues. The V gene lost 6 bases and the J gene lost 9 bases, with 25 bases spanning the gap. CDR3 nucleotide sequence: TGCAGCGTCGCAGACAGGACCCGAAGTGAGAGGACGCAGTATTTT. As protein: CSVADRTRSERTQYF.

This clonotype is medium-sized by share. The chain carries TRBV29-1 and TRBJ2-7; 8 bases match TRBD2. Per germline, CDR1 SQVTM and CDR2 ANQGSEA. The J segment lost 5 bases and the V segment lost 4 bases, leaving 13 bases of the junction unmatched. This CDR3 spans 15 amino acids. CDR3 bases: TGCAGCGTTGGAAGCCCTGCCAGCGGGAGCAACGAGCAGTACTTC. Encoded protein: CSVGSPASGSNEQYF.

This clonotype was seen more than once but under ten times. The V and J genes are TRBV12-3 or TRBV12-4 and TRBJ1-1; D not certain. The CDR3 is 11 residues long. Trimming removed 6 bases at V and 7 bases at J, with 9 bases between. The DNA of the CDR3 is TGTGCCAGCAGGGAGGCCAGTGAAGCTTTCTTT. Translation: CASREASEAFF.

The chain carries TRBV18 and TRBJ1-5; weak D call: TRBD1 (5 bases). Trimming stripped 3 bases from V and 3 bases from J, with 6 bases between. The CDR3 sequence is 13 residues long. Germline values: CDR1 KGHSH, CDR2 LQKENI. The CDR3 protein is CASSPDNNQPQHF. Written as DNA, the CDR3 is TGTGCCAGCTCACCGGACAACAATCAGCCCCAGCATTTT.